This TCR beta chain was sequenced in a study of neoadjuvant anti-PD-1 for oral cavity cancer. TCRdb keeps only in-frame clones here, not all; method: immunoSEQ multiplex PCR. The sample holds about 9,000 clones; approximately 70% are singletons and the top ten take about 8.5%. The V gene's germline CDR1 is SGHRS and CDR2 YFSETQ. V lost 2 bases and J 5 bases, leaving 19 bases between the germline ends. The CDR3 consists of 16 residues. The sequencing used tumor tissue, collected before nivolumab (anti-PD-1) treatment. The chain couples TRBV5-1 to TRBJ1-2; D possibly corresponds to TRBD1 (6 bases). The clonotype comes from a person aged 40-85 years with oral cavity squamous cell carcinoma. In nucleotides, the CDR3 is TGCGCCAGCAGCTTATCAGGGGCCCACCTTATTTATGGCTACACCTTC. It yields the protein CASSLSGAHLIYGYTF.